These T cell receptor beta chains were read from a single sample in a study of cytomegalovirus exposure and HLA in healthy donors. The protocol was immunoSEQ multiplex PCR, while the TCRdb copy is restricted to in-frame clones and leaves out a portion. The data contain over 120,000 clones, around 85% of them seen just once; the ten biggest clones take up 2.5% to 3.5%. The material sequenced was PBMCs. The receptor source for this set is a woman aged 25 to 39 in good health and CMV-seronegative. The CDR3 runs from the conserved cysteine through the conserved F or W. A D gene is named only where the DNA matches it firmly. Only part of the rows carry a size: once, few, many, or a class if the clone is expanded.

TGCGCCAGCCAATCGGACAGGGCTGGGGCCAACGTCCTGACTTTC,CASQSDRAGANVLTF,NA,TRBV5-1,TRBJ2-6,TRBD1
TGCGCCAGCAGCCAAGTCCCCGGGACATACGGCTACACCTTC,CASSQVPGTYGYTF,NA,TRBV4-1,TRBJ1-2,NA
TGTGCCAGCTCACCACCTCCTTTCGGCGGGACCTACGAGCAGTACTTC,CASSPPPFGGTYEQYF,NA,TRBV18,TRBJ2-7,NA
TGCGCCAGCAGCTTGGCTGTCGGGAGTGGGATTGGCAATGAGCAGTTCTTC,CASSLAVGSGIGNEQFF,NA,TRBV5-1,TRBJ2-1,NA
TGCAGCGTTGAACTAGCGGACTCCTACGAGCAGTACTTC,CSVELADSYEQYF,NA,TRBV29-1,TRBJ2-7,TRBD2
TGTGCCAGCAGCTCATCGGGACAGTTTGTCGACAATGAGCAGTTCTTC,CASSSSGQFVDNEQFF,NA,TRBV11-2,TRBJ2-1,TRBD1
TGTGCCAGCAGCTTAGGATCAGGGGCGGGCGAAAAACTGTTTTTT,CASSLGSGAGEKLFF,NA,TRBV11-2,TRBJ1-4,NA
TGTGCCAGCAGCGCCCCCCGGGACAGCTACAATGAGCAGTTCTTC,CASSAPRDSYNEQFF,once,TRBV6-5,TRBJ2-1,TRBD1
TGTGCCAGCAGTGCTTTGGGGGCTGGTGAGCAGTACTTC,CASSALGAGEQYF,NA,TRBV2,TRBJ2-7,NA
TGCAGCGTCCCGGGGGGCGCTGAAGCTTTCTTT,CSVPGGAEAFF,NA,TRBV29-1,TRBJ1-1,NA
TGCAGTGCTATCCAAAATGAGCAGTTCTTC,CSAIQNEQFF,NA,TRBV20-1,TRBJ2-1,NA
TGTGCCAGCAGCCTGGGGGGGCCAGATACGCAGTATTTT,CASSLGGPDTQYF,NA,TRBV7-9,TRBJ2-3,NA
TGTGCCAGTAGTATAGGGACAGGAGGGGTTGGAGAGACCCAGTACTTC,CASSIGTGGVGETQYF,NA,TRBV19,TRBJ2-5,NA
TGTGCCAGCAGTGTCAGGCCGGAAATGAACACTGAAGCTTTCTTT,CASSVRPEMNTEAFF,NA,TRBV6-1,TRBJ1-1,NA
TGCGCCAGCAATTGGGGACAGTACCAAGAGACCCAGTACTTC,CASNWGQYQETQYF,NA,TRBV5-1,TRBJ2-5,TRBD1
TGTGCCAGCAGCCCCGCTAGCGGGAGAACCTACAATGAGCAGTTCTTC,CASSPASGRTYNEQFF,once,TRBV7-9,TRBJ2-1,TRBD2
TGTGCCAGCATGAGACAGGGAGAAGAGACCCAGTACTTC,CASMRQGEETQYF,NA,TRBV6-1,TRBJ2-5,TRBD1
TGTGCCAGCAGCTTATTTCCCGCCGAACAGGGCACTGAAGCTTTCTTT,CASSLFPAEQGTEAFF,NA,TRBV7-2,TRBJ1-1,NA
TGTGCCTGGGGGAGAGGGGGCGTGGACACTGAAGCTTTCTTT,CAWGRGGVDTEAFF,NA,TRBV30,TRBJ1-1,TRBD1
TGCGCCAGCAGCCAAGACCACGGGAATGGCTACACCTTC,CASSQDHGNGYTF,NA,TRBV4-1,TRBJ1-2,NA
TGTGCCACCAGCACGGATACAGGGGGAGCGGAGGAGCAGTACTTC,CATSTDTGGAEEQYF,once,TRBV15,TRBJ2-7,TRBD1
TGTGCCAGCACCACTAGCGCCGGGGAGCTGTTTTTT,CASTTSAGELFF,NA,TRBV6-5,TRBJ2-2,TRBD2
TGTGCCAGCAGCGTGGAGGGGGCGCTTACCGGGGAGCTGTTTTTT,CASSVEGALTGELFF,NA,TRBV9,TRBJ2-2,NA
TGTGCCAGCTCACCCCCCGGGACAGTCTCTGGAAACACCATATATTTT,CASSPPGTVSGNTIYF,once,TRBV18,TRBJ1-3,TRBD1
TGTGCCAGCAGCGTGGGGGGAATGGGGATTAGAGAGACCCAGTACTTC,CASSVGGMGIRETQYF,NA,TRBV9,TRBJ2-5,NA
TGCGCCAGCAGCCCGACTAGCGGGAGCTCCTACGAGCAGTACTTC,CASSPTSGSSYEQYF,NA,TRBV4-1,TRBJ2-7,TRBD2
TGTGCCAGCAGAAAAACAGGTCGAGATCAGCCCCAGCATTTT,CASRKTGRDQPQHF,few,TRBV6-5,TRBJ1-5,NA
TGCGCCAGCAGTCCCACGCGGGAAATCTACGAGCAGTACTTC,CASSPTREIYEQYF,NA,TRBV23-1,TRBJ2-7,NA
TGCGCCAGCAGCCAGGACCCACCGGGACAGGGGTGTGAAGCTTTCTTT,CASSQDPPGQGCEAFF,NA,TRBV4-1,TRBJ1-1,TRBD1
TGTGCCAGCAGCTTAGAGGGCAGGGGAGAAGAGACCCAGTACTTC,CASSLEGRGEETQYF,NA,TRBV7-9,TRBJ2-5,NA
TGTGCCAGCAGTTACGGGCACCGATCCTACAATGAGCAGTTCTTC,CASSYGHRSYNEQFF,few,TRBV6-6,TRBJ2-1,NA
TGTGCCAGCAGTAGACTAGCGGGGGGGAGGGAGCAGTACTTC,CASSRLAGGREQYF,NA,TRBV2,TRBJ2-7,TRBD2
TGTGCCAGCGGAACGCCGACTAGCGGGAGGCAGTGCTCCTACAATGAGCAGTTCTTC,CASGTPTSGRQCSYNEQFF,NA,TRBV21-1,TRBJ2-1,NA
TGTGCCAGCAGCAACCCACTAGCGGGGGGACTCCAAGAGACCCAGTACTTC,CASSNPLAGGLQETQYF,NA,TRBV21-1,TRBJ2-5,NA
TGTGCCAGCAGCTTCAGTCAGAACACTGAAGCTTTCTTT,CASSFSQNTEAFF,NA,TRBV7-8,TRBJ1-1,NA
TGTGCCAGCAGTGAATTTAATTACGCGGTAGGCAAAAACATTCAGTACTTC,CASSEFNYAVGKNIQYF,NA,TRBV25-1,TRBJ2-4,NA
TGTGCCAGCAGTTGCTCGGCTAGCGGGGGGTACAATGAGCAGTTCTTC,CASSCSASGGYNEQFF,NA,TRBV6-5,TRBJ2-1,TRBD2
TGTGCCAGCAGCTTAGAAGGAGCTGGGAATCAGCCCCAGCATTTT,CASSLEGAGNQPQHF,NA,TRBV11-2,TRBJ1-5,NA
TGCGCCAGCAGCCAAGATCCCCAGGGGGCGCGCAACGAGCAGTACTTC,CASSQDPQGARNEQYF,NA,TRBV4-1,TRBJ2-7,TRBD1
TGTGCCAGCAGCCAAGAGAGGATAAAGGACACTGAAGCTTTCTTT,CASSQERIKDTEAFF,NA,TRBV14,TRBJ1-1,NA
TGCGCCAGCAGCCAAGGGACAGGGGAGGTAAAACTGTTTTTT,CASSQGTGEVKLFF,once,TRBV4-1,TRBJ1-4,TRBD1
TGTGCCAGTAGTATCTGGTCCGGCGGGAGTCGGGGAGAGACCCAGTACTTC,CASSIWSGGSRGETQYF,once,TRBV19,TRBJ2-5,TRBD2
TGCGCCAGCAGCTCGTCCCAGACAGGGGCGACTGAAGCTTTCTTT,CASSSSQTGATEAFF,NA,TRBV5-1,TRBJ1-1,TRBD1
TGTGCCAGTAGTATTCAAATCTCTGGAAACACCATATATTTT,CASSIQISGNTIYF,NA,TRBV19,TRBJ1-3,NA
TGTGCCAGCAGTAGAGTAGCGGGCTCCTACAATGAGCAGTTCTTC,CASSRVAGSYNEQFF,NA,TRBV7-9,TRBJ2-1,TRBD2
TGTGCCAGCCAGTTGGGAGTCTTCTCATCCTACGAGCAGTACTTC,CASQLGVFSSYEQYF,NA,TRBV27,TRBJ2-7,NA
TGTGCCAGCAGCCCTTACCTGGCGGGTGAGCAGTTCTTC,CASSPYLAGEQFF,NA,TRBV6-5,TRBJ2-1,NA